The 32 T cell receptor beta chains reported below all come from one sample, sequenced in a study of T cells in Graves' hyperthyroidism and ophthalmopathy. Amplified regions were TCR beta CDR3 sequences from RNA transcripts. The TCR CDR3 first-round RT-PCR relied on the HTBI primer set. TCRdb reanalysed the multiplex PCR reads using MiXCR and keeps one entry per CDR3 protein. The sample holds approximately 300,000 distinct CDR3 sequences, approximately 17% seen once. The sample was blood. The origin of the receptors is a woman aged 60 to 75 with Graves' ophthalmopathy.

In this sample, this clonotype turned up many times. The chain has TRBV4-3 and TRBJ2-7; 8 nucleotides align to TRBD1. Losses at the gene ends were 8 bases for V and 3 bases for J; bases not matched to a gene: 9. This CDR3 contains 14 residues. From germline, CDR1 is LGHNA and CDR2 YSLEER. The CDR3 sequence: CASSEAGGIYEQYF. For the CDR3, the DNA is TGCGCCAGCTCAGAGGCAGGGGGCATCTACGAGCAGTACTTC.

The chain uses TRBV14 and TRBJ2-7; D possibly corresponds to TRBD2 (6 bases). V shed 4 bases and J shed 6 bases, with 19 bases lying between them. The CDR3 covers 15 residues. Germline CDR1 is SGHDN and CDR2 is FVKESK. DNA for the CDR3: TGTGCCAGCAGCCCCGCCGGACATAGGGACTCCGAGCAGTACTTC. As protein: CASSPAGHRDSEQYF.

This clonotype came up many times. The chain employs TRBV13 and TRBJ2-3; tentative D call: TRBD1 (6 bases). The V end lost 8 bases, the J end lost 1 base, and 19 bases lay between the germline ends. Germline loops: CDR1 PRHDT, CDR2 FYEKMQ (reference sequence). The CDR3 has 16 amino acids. The CDR3: CASAANRVEGTDTQYF. CDR3 DNA: TGTGCCAGCGCCGCGAACAGGGTTGAGGGCACAGATACGCAGTATTTT.

A few counts support this clonotype. The rearrangement joins TRBV30 to TRBJ1-5; D remains unclear. Germline V gene lookup returns CDR1 GTSNPN and CDR2 SVGIG (reference sequence). The length of the CDR3 is 13 residues. With 2 bases removed from V and 3 bases from J, the gap between germline ends came to 8 bases. The CDR3 nucleotides are TGTGCCTGGAGTTTCGCCAACAATCAGCCCCAGCATTTT. Translation gives CAWSFANNQPQHF.

This clonotype showed up many times. The rearrangement links TRBV18 to TRBJ2-1, with no clear D. CDR1 is KGHSH and CDR2 is LQKENI in the germline V gene. V lost 1 base to trimming and J lost 7 bases, with 8 bases between them. The CDR3 contains 13 residues. The CDR3 bases are TGTGCCAGCTCACCACACGTGGGTAATGAGCAGTTCTTC. Amino acids: CASSPHVGNEQFF.

The gene calls are TRBV4-1 and TRBJ2-5, with unresolved D. Germline V gives CDR1 MGHRA, CDR2 YSYEKL. The CDR3 runs to 15 residues. Trimming removed 0 bases from V and 5 bases from J, with 13 bases in between. The CDR3 is CASSQDSSMLETQYF. CDR3 sequence (DNA): TGCGCCAGCAGCCAAGATTCGTCTATGCTGGAGACCCAGTACTTC.

The sample holds a few counts of this clonotype. This may come from a read error, since a much larger clone is one base off. V and J are TRBV5-1 and TRBJ1-6; D possibly corresponds to TRBD1 (5 bases). CDR1 and CDR2 from the germline V gene are SGHRS and YFSETQ. CDR3 size: 16 residues. Here the CDR3 DNA reads TGCGCCAGCAGCGGACACCATGACGGAGATAATTCACCCCCCCACTTT. Translating gives CASSGHHDGDNSPPHF.

This clonotype has more than one count but fewer than ten. This chain links TRBV5-6 with TRBJ2-1; 9 bases fit TRBD2. The CDR3 length is 15 residues. Germline V lookup: CDR1 SGHDT, CDR2 YYEEEE. The V gene end was trimmed by 5 bases and the J gene end by 5 bases; junction bases not matched to a gene: 8. The CDR3 DNA follows: TGTGCCAGCAGGAGCCCGGGACTAGCTAACAATGAGCAGTTCTTC. Translation: CASRSPGLANNEQFF.

This chain links TRBV19 with TRBJ1-4; TRBD1 aligns across 7 bases. In germline, CDR1 is LNHDA, CDR2 SQIVND (reference sequence). The trim removed 9 bases at V and 6 bases at J, leaving 10 bases unmatched. The CDR3 length is 14 residues. The CDR3 is CASADRDRHEKLFF. CDR3 DNA: TGTGCCAGCGCCGACAGGGACCGCCATGAAAAACTGTTTTTT.

V usage is TRBV27 and J usage is TRBJ2-3; 9 bases line up with TRBD1. In germline, CDR1 is MNHEY, CDR2 SMNVEV (reference sequence). After removal of 6 bases from V and 4 bases from J, the junction contained 8 bases not matched to a gene. This CDR3 comprises 15 residues. DNA for the CDR3: TGTGCCAGCAGCCCTTGGGGGACAGGGTCAGATACGCAGTATTTT. Its translation: CASSPWGTGSDTQYF.

This clonotype was counted at least ten times. The germline gene is not matched at one end of the junction; a read error may be the cause. The CDR3 sequence: CASSVANNYGYTF. The CDR3 nucleotides are TGTGCCAGCAGTGTAGCAAATAACTATGGCTACACCTTC. The J gene is TRBJ1-2, the V gene TRBV12-3 or TRBV12-4; D is uncertain. The CDR3 loop spans 13 amino acids.

This clonotype was observed a few times. The V and J genes are TRBV18 and TRBJ2-7, with a tentative D call TRBD1 (5 bases). The CDR3 is 15 residues long. The germline gives CDR1 KGHSH, CDR2 LQKENI. Deletions cut 0 bases from V and 1 base from J, with 10 bases between. The CDR3: CASSPPTGHSYEQYF. The DNA for the CDR3 is TGTGCCAGCTCACCACCAACAGGACATTCCTACGAGCAGTACTTC.

Ten or more counts support this clonotype. The chain has TRBV6-2 or TRBV6-3 and TRBJ1-2; D uncertain. CDR1 MNHEY and CDR2 SVGEGT come from the germline V gene. Trimming left V 2 bases short and J 3 bases short, with 7 bases between. This CDR3 region has 13 residues. CDR3 loop: CASSYGGDYGYTF. Written as DNA, the CDR3 is TGTGCCAGCAGTTACGGCGGAGACTATGGCTACACCTTC.

Concerning this clonotype itself: A read error is the likely source, as a far larger clone sits one nucleotide away. The chain carries TRBV18 and TRBJ1-1; D is ambiguous. In germline, CDR1 is KGHSH, CDR2 LQKENI. The CDR3 runs to 13 residues. CDR3: CGSSRDRNTEAFF. The CDR3 region has the DNA TGTGGCAGCTCACGTGACCGGAACACTGAAGCTTTCTTT.

This sequence joins TRBV5-5 and TRBJ1-5; TRBD1 might be the D (5 bases). This CDR3 has 17 residues. CDR1 is SGHKS, CDR2 YYEKEE, per germline (reference sequence). V lost 0 bases and J 7 bases, leaving 20 bases between the germline ends. The CDR3 region has the DNA TGTGCCAGCAGCTTGGGTGGGGCCCCGGCCTCAATCCAGCCCCAGCATTTT. This encodes CASSLGGAPASIQPQHF.

The V and J genes are TRBV27 and TRBJ2-3; TRBD1 matches at 8 bases. The germline V gene has CDR1 MNHEY and CDR2 SMNVEV (reference sequence). The CDR3 extends over 16 amino acids. V dropped 7 bases and J dropped 1; count of bases not matched to a gene: 10. This CDR3 reads CASTTRPGQGTDTQYF. The CDR3 region has the DNA TGTGCCAGCACCACTAGACCGGGACAGGGCACAGATACGCAGTATTTT.

V is TRBV2 and J is TRBJ2-7; TRBD2 aligns across 7 bases. Germline CDR1 SNHLY, CDR2 FYNNEI. Unmatched junction bases numbered 13, after V lost 5 bases and J lost 6 bases. The CDR3 has 15 residues. This CDR3 reads CASSSSSGDGLEQYF. The CDR3 DNA sequence: TGTGCCAGCAGTTCCTCTAGCGGAGACGGGCTCGAGCAGTACTTC.

This chain links TRBV20-1 with TRBJ2-5; no clear D gene. The germline V gene encodes CDR1 DFQATT and CDR2 SNEGSKA (reference sequence). The V end was cut by 3 bases, the J end by 4 bases, with 21 bases between. The CDR3 is 16 residues long. DNA of the CDR3: TGCAGTGCTAGCCCTCTGCTAGAGTCTTTCGGAGAGACCCAGTACTTC. It codes for CSASPLLESFGETQYF.

This clonotype has more than one count but fewer than ten. The genes are TRBV25-1 and TRBJ2-1; D not certain. The V gene lost 7 bases and the J gene lost 6 bases, with 16 bases spanning the gap. The CDR3 contains 14 residues. Germline values: CDR1 MGHDK, CDR2 SYGVNS. The CDR3 DNA sequence: TGTGCCAGCATTGGGGTCGGTGGTGGCAATGAGCAGTTCTTC. Translation: CASIGVGGGNEQFF.

This clonotype has ten or more counts. J is TRBJ1-2 and V is TRBV12-3 or TRBV12-4; 7 nucleotides match TRBD1. The length of the CDR3 is 15 residues. The junction had 10 bases not matched to a gene; V was cut back by 4 bases and J by 5 bases. For the CDR3, the DNA is TGTGCCAGCAGTTCCGATCCGACAGGGTATTATGGCTACACCTTC. It specifies CASSSDPTGYYGYTF.

The sample holds a few counts of this clonotype. V usage is TRBV29-1 and J usage is TRBJ2-1; D not resolved. This CDR3 comprises 10 residues. V lost 4 bases, J lost 6 bases, and 4 bases lay in between. CDR1 is SQVTM and CDR2 is ANQGSEA in the germline V gene. CDR3 protein: CSVGINEQFF. CDR3 nucleotides: TGCAGCGTTGGGATCAATGAGCAGTTCTTC.

The CDR3 spells CASRETSGFRMHEQYF. DNA for the CDR3: TGTGCCAGCCGAGAGACTAGCGGGTTTCGGATGCACGAGCAGTACTTC. The J gene is TRBJ2-7, the V gene TRBV28, with 10 positions matching TRBD2. Per germline, CDR1 MDHEN and CDR2 SYDVKM. CDR3 length: 16 amino acids. The V and J ends lost 8 bases and 5 bases, in that order; junction bases with no gene match: 15. The variable domain in full, with the rest retrieved from reference TRBV28 and TRBJ2-7, is DVKVTQSSRYLVKRTGEKVFLECVQDMDHENMFWYRQDPGLGLRLIYFSYDVKMKEKGDIPEGYSVSREKKERFSLILESASTNQTSMYLCASRETSGFRMHEQYFGPGTRLTVT.

As concerns this clonotype: Possible read error: a much larger clone is one base away. CDR3 region: CAGSQGTIPEQYF. The CDR3 bases are TGTGCCGGCAGCCAAGGAACAATTCCCGAGCAGTACTTC. V is TRBV3-1 and J is TRBJ2-7; D is ambiguous. This CDR3 is 13 amino acids long. CDR1 is LGHDT, CDR2 YNNKEL, per germline (reference sequence).

This chain uses TRBV5-1 with TRBJ2-7; tentatively, D is TRBD2 (7 bases). Germline values: CDR1 SGHRS, CDR2 YFSETQ. V lost 0 bases, J lost 6 bases, and 13 bases lay in between. CDR3 size: 14 residues. The CDR3 reads CASSLAKGGGEQYF. The CDR3 region has the DNA TGCGCCAGCAGCTTGGCCAAGGGGGGGGGCGAGCAGTACTTC. Drawing the rest from reference TRBV5-1 and TRBJ2-7, the complete variable domain is KAGVTQTPRYLIKTRGQQVTLSCSPISGHRSVSWYQQTPGQGLQFLFEYFSETQRNKGNFPGRFSGRQFSNSRSEMNVSTLELGDSALYLCASSLAKGGGEQYFGPGTRLTVT.

The sample holds many counts of this clonotype. J is TRBJ1-2 and V is TRBV7-2; D call uncertain. CDR1 and CDR2 (germline): SGHTA, FQGNSA. The CDR3 length is 15 residues. V was trimmed by 3 bases and J by 6 bases, leaving 17 bases between them. CDR3 amino acids: CASSLDGLPEDGYTF. The CDR3 DNA is TGTGCCAGCAGCTTGGACGGGCTACCGGAGGATGGCTACACCTTC.

This clonotype was picked up many times. The chain joins TRBV2 to TRBJ1-2; unclear D gene. The V gene lost 5 bases and the J gene lost 4 bases, with 8 bases spanning the gap. The CDR3 extends over 12 amino acids. Germline CDR1 reads SNHLY; CDR2 reads FYNNEI. The CDR3 bases are TGTGCCAGCAGTTCTGGGCTCTATGGCTACACCTTC. Translation: CASSSGLYGYTF.

Many counts were recorded for this clonotype. CDR3 residues: CSARVASSPQHF. For the CDR3, the DNA is TGCAGTGCTAGAGTAGCTTCCAGCCCCCAGCATTTT. The rearrangement uses TRBV20-1 and TRBJ1-5; D call uncertain. The CDR3 is 12 amino acids. From germline, CDR1 is DFQATT and CDR2 SNEGSKA (reference sequence). Trimming removed 1 base from V and 10 bases from J, with 11 bases in between.

This clonotype was found a few times. The chain links TRBV20-1 to TRBJ2-7, with 10 nucleotides matching TRBD1. The CDR3 contains 14 residues. Trimming took 5 bases from V and 4 from J; bases not matched to a gene: 8. CDR1 and CDR2 from the germline V gene are DFQATT and SNEGSKA (reference sequence). The CDR3 is CSAVKTGGRYEQYF. The CDR3 coding sequence is TGCAGTGCTGTAAAGACAGGGGGCAGGTACGAGCAGTACTTC.

A remark on this clonotype: One base away lies a much larger clone, so this may be a sequencing read error. V usage is TRBV5-1 and J usage is TRBJ2-1, with TRBD1 matching over 8 bases. The CDR3 is 15 amino acids. Germline assignment: CDR1 SGHRS and CDR2 YFSETQ. DNA for the CDR3: TGCGCCACCAGCTTGCTCCAGGGGGCGCACAATGAGCAGTTCTTC. This translates into CATSLLQGAHNEQFF.

There are many counts of this clonotype. The genes are TRBV7-2 and TRBJ1-1; D might be TRBD1 (5 bases). The CDR3 runs 15 residues. V lost 1 base, J lost 1 base, and 10 bases lay in between. From germline, CDR1 is SGHTA and CDR2 FQGNSA. CDR3 sequence: CASSLVPGQNTEAFF. The CDR3 region has the DNA TGTGCCAGCAGCTTAGTCCCCGGACAGAACACTGAAGCTTTCTTT.

The chain couples TRBV6-1 to TRBJ2-3; 10 bases map to TRBD1. Trimming cost V 8 bases and J 0 bases; bases outside gene matches: 2. The CDR3 spans 14 residues. CDR1 is MNHNS and CDR2 is SASEGT in the germline V gene. The CDR3 DNA follows: TGTGCCAGCCGGGACAGGGGAAGCACAGATACGCAGTATTTT. Residues: CASRDRGSTDTQYF.

This clonotype was seen ten or more times. The V call is TRBV11-2, the J call TRBJ1-2; D is unresolved. The CDR3 is 13 residues long. From germline, CDR1 is SGHAT and CDR2 FQNNGV. V lost 0 bases to trimming and J lost 7 bases, with 9 bases between them. The DNA of the CDR3 is TGTGCCAGCAGCTTAGACCCGACTGTTGGCTACACCTTC. Amino acids: CASSLDPTVGYTF.